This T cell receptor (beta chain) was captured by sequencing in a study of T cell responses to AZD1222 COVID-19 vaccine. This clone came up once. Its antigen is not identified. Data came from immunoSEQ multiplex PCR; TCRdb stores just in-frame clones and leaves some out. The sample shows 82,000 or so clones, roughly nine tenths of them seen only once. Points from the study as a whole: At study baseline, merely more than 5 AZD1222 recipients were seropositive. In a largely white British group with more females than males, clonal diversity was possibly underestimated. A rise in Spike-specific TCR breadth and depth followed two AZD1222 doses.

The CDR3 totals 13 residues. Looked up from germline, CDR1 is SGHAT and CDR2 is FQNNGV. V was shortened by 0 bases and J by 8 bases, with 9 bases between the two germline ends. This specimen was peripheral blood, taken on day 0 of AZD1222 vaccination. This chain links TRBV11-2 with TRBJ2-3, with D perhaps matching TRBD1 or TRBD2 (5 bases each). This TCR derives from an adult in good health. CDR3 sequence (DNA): TGTGCCAGCAGCTTAGATTCGGGGCGTACGCAGTATTTT. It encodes CASSLDSGRTQYF.